This T cell receptor beta chain was sequenced during a study of blood T cells in healthy people across ages. This clonotype has a handful of counts. Combining a sample-barcoded 5' primer with a J-beta primer mix, a second PCR ran for roughly 6 to 12 cycles. One entry per CDR3 protein, called by TCRdb with MiXCR from the 5' RACE reads. The sample includes some 1.6 million distinct CDR3 sequences, roughly 30% seen only once; the top ten take about 11%. The CDR3 is made up of 15 amino acids. Germline trimming cut 1 base from V and 8 bases from J; bases unmatched to any gene: 5. CDR1 is SGHTA, CDR2 FQGNSA, per germline.

Sequenced sample: blood. This sequence originates from a woman in her twenties or thirties in good health. J is TRBJ2-1 and V is TRBV7-2; 10 nucleotides line up with TRBD2. The CDR3: CASSLVASGSYEQFF. The CDR3 bases are TGTGCCAGCAGCTTAGTTGCTAGCGGGAGCTATGAGCAGTTCTTC.